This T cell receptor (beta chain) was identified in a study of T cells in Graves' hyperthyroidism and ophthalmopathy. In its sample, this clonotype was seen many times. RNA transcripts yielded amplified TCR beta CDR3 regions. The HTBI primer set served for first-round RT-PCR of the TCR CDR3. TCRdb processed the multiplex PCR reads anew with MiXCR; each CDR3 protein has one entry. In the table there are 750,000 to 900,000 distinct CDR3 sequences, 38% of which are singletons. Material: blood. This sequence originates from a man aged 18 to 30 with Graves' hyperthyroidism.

The CDR3, as DNA: TGCGCCAGCACAGGGGGAGAGACCCAGTACTTC. It translates to CASTGGETQYF. The chain carries TRBV10-2 and TRBJ2-5, with TRBD1 matching 7 bases. V shed 7 bases, J shed 4 bases, and the junction held 0 bases outside the gene matches. This CDR3 comprises 11 residues. Per germline, CDR1 WSHSY and CDR2 SAAADI.